This T cell receptor beta chain was sequenced for a study of response to subunit inactivated influenza vaccine. Study-wide results and limits: It was the authors' suggestion that each seasonal influenza vaccination recruits few new T cells.

TCRdb called the RT-PCR reads again in MiXCR, with one record for every CDR3 protein. The data hold 500,000 to 600,000 distinct CDR3 sequences, with about 7.6% observed a single time. Trimming cost V 6 bases and J 7 bases, with 12 bases left between them. This CDR3 spans 12 amino acids. This clonotype has only a few counts. Its specificity is unknown. The clonotype was recovered from a man in his fifties or sixties who received an inactivated influenza vaccine. The chain combines TRBV12-3 or TRBV12-4 with TRBJ1-2; D gene uncertain. This specimen consisted of PBMCs from blood, obtained roughly 24 months after vaccination. The chain's CDR3 is CASSYGRAGYTF. The DNA of the CDR3 is TGTGCCAGCAGCTACGGTCGGGCTGGCTACACCTTC.